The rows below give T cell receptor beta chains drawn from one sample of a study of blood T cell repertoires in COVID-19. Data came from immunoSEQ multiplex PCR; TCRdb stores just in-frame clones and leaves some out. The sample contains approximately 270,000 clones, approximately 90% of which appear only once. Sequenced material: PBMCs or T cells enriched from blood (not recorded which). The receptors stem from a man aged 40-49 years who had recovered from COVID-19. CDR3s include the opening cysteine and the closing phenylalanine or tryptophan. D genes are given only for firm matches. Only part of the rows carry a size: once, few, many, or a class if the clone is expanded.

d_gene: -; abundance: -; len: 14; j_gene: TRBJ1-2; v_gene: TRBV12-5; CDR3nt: TGTGTCCCGACCCCAGGCCTCACTAACTATGGCTACACCTTC; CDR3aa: CVPTPGLTNYGYTF
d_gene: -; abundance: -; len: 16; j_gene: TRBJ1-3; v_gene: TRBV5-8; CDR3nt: TGTGCCAGCAGCTACCAGGGGCCGGGATCTGGAAACACCATATATTTT; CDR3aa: CASSYQGPGSGNTIYF
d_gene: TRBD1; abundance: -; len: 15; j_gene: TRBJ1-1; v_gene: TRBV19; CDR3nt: TGTGCCAGTACTAAATTTGACAGGGCGGACACTGAAGCTTTCTTT; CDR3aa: CASTKFDRADTEAFF
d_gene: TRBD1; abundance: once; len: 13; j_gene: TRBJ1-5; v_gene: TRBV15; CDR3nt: TGTGCCACCAACCAGGGGGGTTATCAGCCCCAGCATTTT; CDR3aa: CATNQGGYQPQHF
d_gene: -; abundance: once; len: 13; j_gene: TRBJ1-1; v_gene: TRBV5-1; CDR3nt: TGCGCCAGCAGCCCCGCAGAGAACACTGAAGCTTTCTTT; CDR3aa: CASSPAENTEAFF
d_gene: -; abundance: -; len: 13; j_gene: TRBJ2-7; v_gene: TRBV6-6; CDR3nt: TGTGCCAGCAGTTCCGCCGGGAGCTACGAGCAGTACTTC; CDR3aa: CASSSAGSYEQYF
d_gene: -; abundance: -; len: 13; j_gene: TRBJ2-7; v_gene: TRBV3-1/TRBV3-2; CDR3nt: TGTGCCAGCAGCCAAGTCGGACAATACGAGCAGTACTTC; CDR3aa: CASSQVGQYEQYF
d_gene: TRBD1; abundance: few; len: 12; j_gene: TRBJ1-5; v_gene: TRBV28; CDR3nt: TGTGCCAGCAGTGGACAGGGGTTGGCCCAGCATTTT; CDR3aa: CASSGQGLAQHF
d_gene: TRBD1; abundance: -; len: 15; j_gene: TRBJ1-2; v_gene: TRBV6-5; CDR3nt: TGTGCCAGCAGTCCTCCGGGACAGGGTAACTATGGCTACACCTTC; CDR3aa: CASSPPGQGNYGYTF
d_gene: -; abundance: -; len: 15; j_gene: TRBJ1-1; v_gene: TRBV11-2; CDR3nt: TGTGCCAGCAGCTTATGGCCAGGGCAGGATGGTGAAGCTTTCTTT; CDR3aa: CASSLWPGQDGEAFF
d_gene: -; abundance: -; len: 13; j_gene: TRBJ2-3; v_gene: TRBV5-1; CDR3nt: TGCGCCAGCAGCCCCCAGTCCGGGGATACGCAGTATTTT; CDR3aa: CASSPQSGDTQYF
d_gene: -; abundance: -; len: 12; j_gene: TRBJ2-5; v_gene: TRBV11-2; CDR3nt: TGTGCCAGCAGCTTAGATCGGGAGACCCAGTACTTC; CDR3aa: CASSLDRETQYF
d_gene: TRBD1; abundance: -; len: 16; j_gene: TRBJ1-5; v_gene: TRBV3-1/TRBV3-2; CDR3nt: TGTGCCAGCAGCCTAATACCGGGACAGGCAAATCAGCCCCAGCATTTT; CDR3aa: CASSLIPGQANQPQHF
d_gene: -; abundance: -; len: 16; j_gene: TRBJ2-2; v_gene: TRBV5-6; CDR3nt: TGTGCCAGCAGCCCGCGGCGGGGGCGAAACACCGGGGAGCTGTTTTTT; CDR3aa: CASSPRRGRNTGELFF
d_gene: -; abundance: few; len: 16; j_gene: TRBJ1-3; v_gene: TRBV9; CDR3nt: TGTGCCAGCAGCCCTCGTATCTCGAGCTCTGGAAACACCATATATTTT; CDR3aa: CASSPRISSSGNTIYF
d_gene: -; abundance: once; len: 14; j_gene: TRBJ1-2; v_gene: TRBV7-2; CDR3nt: TGTGCCAGCAGCTTAGCCCCCAGGCCCTATGGCTACACCTTC; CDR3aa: CASSLAPRPYGYTF
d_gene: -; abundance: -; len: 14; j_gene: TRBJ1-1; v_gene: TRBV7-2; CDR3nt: TGTGCCAGCAGCTTAGCGGGGGGAGGGACTGAAGCTTTCTTT; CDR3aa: CASSLAGGGTEAFF
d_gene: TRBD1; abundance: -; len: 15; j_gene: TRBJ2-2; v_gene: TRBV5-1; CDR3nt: TGCGCCAGCAGCTGTGGACAGGGGCAACACCGGGAGCTGTTTTTT; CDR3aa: CASSCGQGQHRELFF
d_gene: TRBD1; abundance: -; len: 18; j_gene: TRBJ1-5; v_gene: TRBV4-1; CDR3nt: TGCGCCAGCAGTACTCCGGGACAGGGCAAAAATAGCAATCAGCCCCAGCATTTT; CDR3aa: CASSTPGQGKNSNQPQHF
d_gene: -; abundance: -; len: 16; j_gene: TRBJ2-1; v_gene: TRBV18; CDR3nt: TGTGCCAGCTCACCAGAGAGGAGGGAATCCTACAATGAGCAGTTCTTC; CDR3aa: CASSPERRESYNEQFF
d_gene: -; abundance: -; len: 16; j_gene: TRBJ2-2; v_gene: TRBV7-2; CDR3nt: TGTGCCAGCAGCTTAGCGGGGGGGCGTCTGTACGGGGAGCTGTTTTTT; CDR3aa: CASSLAGGRLYGELFF
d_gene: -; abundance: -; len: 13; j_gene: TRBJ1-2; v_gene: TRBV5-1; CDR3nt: TGCGCCAGCAGCGTCAGGCCTAACTATGGCTACACCTTC; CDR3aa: CASSVRPNYGYTF
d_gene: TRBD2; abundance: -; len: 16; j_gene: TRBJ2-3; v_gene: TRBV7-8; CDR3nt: TGTGCCAGCAGCTTAGTAGGGACTAGCGGAGCAGATACGCAGTATTTT; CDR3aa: CASSLVGTSGADTQYF
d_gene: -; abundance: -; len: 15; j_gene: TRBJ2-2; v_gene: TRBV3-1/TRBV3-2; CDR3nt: TGTGCCAGCAGCCAAGATATGGGGGCGCACGGGGAGCTGTTTTTT; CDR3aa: CASSQDMGAHGELFF
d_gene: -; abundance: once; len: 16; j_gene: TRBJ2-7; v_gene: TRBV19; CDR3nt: TGTGCCAGTAGTATAGCTGGACGGACTTACTCCTACGAGCAGTACTTC; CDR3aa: CASSIAGRTYSYEQYF
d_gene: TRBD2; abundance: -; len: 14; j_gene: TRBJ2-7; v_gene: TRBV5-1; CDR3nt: TGCGCCAGCAGCTTGGGAAGCGGGAGTTACGAGCAGTACTTC; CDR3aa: CASSLGSGSYEQYF
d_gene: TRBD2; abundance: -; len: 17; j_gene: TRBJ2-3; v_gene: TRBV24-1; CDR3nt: TGTGCCACCAGTGATTTAGGACTAGCGGGAGGGACAGATACGCAGTATTTT; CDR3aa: CATSDLGLAGGTDTQYF
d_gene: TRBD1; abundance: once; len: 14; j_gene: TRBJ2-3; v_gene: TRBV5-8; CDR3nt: TGTGCCAGCAGCAGGGACAGGGAAGCAGATACGCAGTATTTT; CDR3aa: CASSRDREADTQYF
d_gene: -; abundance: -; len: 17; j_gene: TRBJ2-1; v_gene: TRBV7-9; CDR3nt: TGTGCCAGCAGCCCCGGGGTCGGGGTGAGCTCCTACAATGAGCAGTTCTTC; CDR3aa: CASSPGVGVSSYNEQFF
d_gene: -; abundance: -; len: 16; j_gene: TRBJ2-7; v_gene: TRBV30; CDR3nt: TGTGCCTGGAGTCACGGGGGGCCGGGGCTATACTACGAGCAGTACTTC; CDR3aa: CAWSHGGPGLYYEQYF
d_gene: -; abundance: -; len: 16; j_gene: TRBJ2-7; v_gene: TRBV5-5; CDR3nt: TGTGCCAGCAGCTTGGCTCGGACGGGAAGCTCCTACGAGCAGTACTTC; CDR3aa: CASSLARTGSSYEQYF
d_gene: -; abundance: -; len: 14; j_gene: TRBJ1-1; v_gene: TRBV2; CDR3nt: TGTGCCAGCAGGCTCAGGGGTATGTGGGGTGAAGCTTTCTTT; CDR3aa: CASRLRGMWGEAFF
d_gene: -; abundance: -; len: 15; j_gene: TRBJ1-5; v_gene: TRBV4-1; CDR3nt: TGCGCCAGCAGCCAAGTGCCAGGGGTCAATCAGCCCCAGCATTTT; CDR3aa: CASSQVPGVNQPQHF
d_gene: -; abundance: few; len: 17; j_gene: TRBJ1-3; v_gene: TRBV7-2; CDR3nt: TGTGCCAGCAGCCGCCCTGGAGAAAGGATGCCTGGAAACACCATATATTTT; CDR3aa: CASSRPGERMPGNTIYF
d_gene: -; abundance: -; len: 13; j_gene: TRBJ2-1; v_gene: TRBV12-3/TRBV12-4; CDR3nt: TGTGCCAGCACCGCGGCAGGGTCGAATGAGCAGTTCTTC; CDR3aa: CASTAAGSNEQFF
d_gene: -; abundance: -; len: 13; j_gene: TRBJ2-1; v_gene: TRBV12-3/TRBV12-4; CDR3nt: TGTGCCAGCAGACTCCAAGGACTTGGTCGGGAGTTCTTC; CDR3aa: CASRLQGLGREFF
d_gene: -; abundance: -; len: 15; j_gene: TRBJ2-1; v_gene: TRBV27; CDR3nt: TGTGCCAGCAGTTTGGGCAGTTCGACCTTTAATGAGCAGTTCTTC; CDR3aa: CASSLGSSTFNEQFF
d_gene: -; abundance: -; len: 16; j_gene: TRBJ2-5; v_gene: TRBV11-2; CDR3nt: TGTGCCAGCATCCAAGGGTCCACTCCCTTTGGAGGGACCCAGTACTTC; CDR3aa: CASIQGSTPFGGTQYF
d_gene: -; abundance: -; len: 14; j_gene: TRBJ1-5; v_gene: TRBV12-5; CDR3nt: TGTGCTAGTGGTTTTGGGGACACGTATCAGCCCCAGCATTTT; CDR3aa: CASGFGDTYQPQHF
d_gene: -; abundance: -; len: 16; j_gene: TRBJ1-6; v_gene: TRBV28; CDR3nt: TGTGCCAGCAGTCCTACAGGGCTCGGGTATAATTCACCCCTCCACTTT; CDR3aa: CASSPTGLGYNSPLHF
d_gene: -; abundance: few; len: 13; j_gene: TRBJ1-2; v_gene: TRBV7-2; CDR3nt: TGTGCCAGCAGCTTAGGGGCCAACTATGGCTACACCTTC; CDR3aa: CASSLGANYGYTF
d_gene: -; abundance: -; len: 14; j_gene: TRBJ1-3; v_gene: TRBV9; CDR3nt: TGTGCCAGCAGCGTAGTAGGGGATGGGAACACCATATATTTT; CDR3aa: CASSVVGDGNTIYF
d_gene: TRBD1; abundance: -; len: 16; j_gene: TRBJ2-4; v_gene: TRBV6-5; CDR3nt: TGTGCCAGCAGTTACTCGACGGGACAGGGTAAAAACATTCAGTACTTC; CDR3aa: CASSYSTGQGKNIQYF